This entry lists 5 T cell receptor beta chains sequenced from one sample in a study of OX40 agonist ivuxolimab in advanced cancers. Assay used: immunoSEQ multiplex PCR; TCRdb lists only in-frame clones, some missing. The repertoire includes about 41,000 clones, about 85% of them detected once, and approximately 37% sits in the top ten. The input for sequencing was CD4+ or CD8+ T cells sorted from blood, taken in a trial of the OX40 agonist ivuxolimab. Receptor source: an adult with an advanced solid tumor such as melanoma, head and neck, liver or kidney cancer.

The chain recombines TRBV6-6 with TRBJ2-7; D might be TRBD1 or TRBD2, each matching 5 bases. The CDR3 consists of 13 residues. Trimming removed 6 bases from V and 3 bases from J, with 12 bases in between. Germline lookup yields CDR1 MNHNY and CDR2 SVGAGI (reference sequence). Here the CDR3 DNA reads TGTGCCAGCAGGGCAGACAGCGGCTACGAGCAGTACTTC. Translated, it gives CASRADSGYEQYF.

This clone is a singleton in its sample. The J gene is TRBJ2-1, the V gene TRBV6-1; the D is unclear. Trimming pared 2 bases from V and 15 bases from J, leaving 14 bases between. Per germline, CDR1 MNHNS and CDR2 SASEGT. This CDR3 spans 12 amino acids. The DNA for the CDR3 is TGTGCCAGCAGTGAATCAGAAGGGCTCCGGTTCTTC. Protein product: CASSESEGLRFF.

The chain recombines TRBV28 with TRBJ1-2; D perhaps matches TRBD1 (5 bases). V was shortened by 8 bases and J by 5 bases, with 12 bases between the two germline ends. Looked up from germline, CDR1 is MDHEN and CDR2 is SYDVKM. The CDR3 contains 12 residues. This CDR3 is CASSGRAYGYTF. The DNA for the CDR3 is TGTGCCAGCTCCGGCAGGGCTTATGGCTACACCTTC.

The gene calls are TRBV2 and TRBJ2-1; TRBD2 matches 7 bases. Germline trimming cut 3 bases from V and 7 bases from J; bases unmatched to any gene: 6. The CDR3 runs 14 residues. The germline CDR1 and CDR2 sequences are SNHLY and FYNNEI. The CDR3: CASSERESLNEQFF. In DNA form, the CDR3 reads TGTGCCAGCAGTGAGCGGGAGAGTCTAAATGAGCAGTTCTTC.

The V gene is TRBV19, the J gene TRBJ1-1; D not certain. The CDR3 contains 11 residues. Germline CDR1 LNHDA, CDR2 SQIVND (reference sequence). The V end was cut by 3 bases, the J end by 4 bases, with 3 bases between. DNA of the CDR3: TGTGCCAGTAGTATCCTCACTGAAGCTTTCTTT. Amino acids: CASSILTEAFF.